This T cell receptor (beta chain) was sequenced for a study of control samples from healthy donors and cancer patients. Profiled with immunoSEQ multiplex PCR; TCRdb holds only in-frame clones, not every one. The sample consists of 100,000 to 150,000 clones, approximately 92% of them appearing once. The sequence was collected from a young man in good health. Material: blood.

CDR3 residues: CASSYFPQHGYTF. CDR3 bases: TGTGCCAGCAGTTACTTTCCTCAACACGGCTACACCTTC. This chain connects TRBV6-6 to TRBJ1-2; the D is unclear. CDR3 length: 13 amino acids. Trimming stripped 1 base from V and 8 bases from J, with 11 bases between. Germline CDR1 is MNHNY and CDR2 is SVGAGI (reference sequence).